The 21 T cell receptor beta chains in this list originate from one sample, sequenced in a study of identical twins. One entry per CDR3 protein results from TCRdb running MiXCR on the 5' RACE reads. Among 350,000 or so distinct CDR3 sequences, approximately 8.7% were seen once, and the ten largest hold more than 8%. What was sequenced was naive T cells sorted from blood. The receptor set was obtained from a woman aged 45 to 65 in good health.

This chain joins TRBV20-1 and TRBJ2-3; 7 bases fit TRBD2. Per the germline V gene, CDR1 is DFQATT and CDR2 is SNEGSKA (reference sequence). V dropped 3 bases and J dropped 4; count of bases not matched to a gene: 13. The CDR3 consists of 16 residues. The CDR3 region has the DNA TGCAGTGCTAGCCCCAGCGGGGTGGGAGTGCCAGATACGCAGTATTTT. This encodes CSASPSGVGVPDTQYF.

The chain has TRBV7-2 and TRBJ1-1; 9 bases map to TRBD1. The CDR3 totals 17 residues. The germline V gene has CDR1 SGHTA and CDR2 FQGNSA. V lost 2 bases, J lost 6 bases, and 13 bases stayed unmatched. The CDR3 is CASSLSTGQGQLSEAFF. As DNA, the CDR3 is TGTGCCAGCAGCTTAAGTACTGGACAGGGGCAACTCTCTGAAGCTTTCTTT.

The rearrangement joins TRBV29-1 to TRBJ2-1, with D uncertain. CDR1 and CDR2 (germline): SQVTM, ANQGSEA. Trimming took 0 bases from V and 0 from J, leaving 12 bases between them. CDR3 length equals 16 residues. The CDR3 sequence: CSVEEVGLRSYNEQFF. In nucleotides, the CDR3 is TGCAGCGTTGAAGAAGTCGGCCTCCGCTCCTACAATGAGCAGTTCTTC.

The chain employs TRBV29-1 and TRBJ2-6; D is unclear. The V end was cut by 6 bases, the J end by 0 bases, with 9 bases between. The CDR3 covers 14 residues. CDR1 is SQVTM and CDR2 is ANQGSEA in the germline V gene. CDR3 in amino acids: CSVRSGSGANVLTF. The CDR3 nucleotides read TGCAGCGTACGTTCCGGCTCTGGGGCCAACGTCCTGACTTTC.

The sample holds many counts of this clonotype. The junction and the germline gene differ at one end; a read error may be behind it. The J gene is TRBJ2-1, the V gene TRBV3-1, with a weak D call TRBD2 (5 bases). The CDR3 loop spans 12 amino acids. The germline gives CDR1 LGHDT, CDR2 YNNKEL (reference sequence). CDR3 sequence reads: CASSQIGGLSSF. CDR3 nucleotide sequence: TGTGCCAGCAGCCAGATCGGAGGTCTATCCTCCTTC.

V is TRBV4-1 and J is TRBJ2-3; D ambiguous. Looked up from germline, CDR1 is MGHRA and CDR2 is YSYEKL. CDR3 length: 14 residues. V lost 1 base and J lost 6, with 11 bases in between. The CDR3 DNA is TGCGCCAGCAGCCAAGTCAACTCCTTGGATACGCAGTATTTT. This gives the protein CASSQVNSLDTQYF.

This clonotype has ten or more counts. The chain carries TRBV11-2 and TRBJ2-5; 7 bases are shared with TRBD2. The ends lost 8 bases at V and 2 bases at J; junction bases unmatched: 5. CDR1 is SGHAT and CDR2 is FQNNGV in the germline V gene. CDR3 length: 13 amino acids. Here the CDR3 reads CASGTSEQETQYF. The CDR3 DNA follows: TGTGCCAGCGGAACTAGCGAGCAAGAGACCCAGTACTTC.

This clonotype was observed a handful of times. The rearrangement links TRBV5-6 to TRBJ2-1; D is tentatively TRBD1 or TRBD2 (10 bases each). Germline values: CDR1 SGHDT, CDR2 YYEEEE. The germline V and J ends were trimmed by 4 bases and 15 bases, with 29 bases remaining between them. This CDR3 contains 16 residues. CDR3 nucleotide sequence: TGTGCCAGCAGCAATACCGGGACAGGGGTAGCGGGAGGCGTGTTCTTC. The encoded protein is CASSNTGTGVAGGVFF.

The chain is built from TRBV19 and TRBJ2-5; 13 bases are shared with TRBD2. The CDR3 consists of 17 residues. V shed 4 bases, J shed 4 bases, and the junction held 9 bases outside the gene matches. Germline values: CDR1 LNHDA, CDR2 SQIVND (reference sequence). The CDR3 spells CASSTLGLAGVAETQYF. As DNA, the CDR3 is TGTGCCAGTAGTACCCTCGGACTAGCGGGAGTGGCAGAGACCCAGTACTTC.

This clonotype was picked up many times. This chain links TRBV6-5 with TRBJ1-2; D gene unclear. V dropped 2 bases and J dropped 2 bases, with 9 bases sitting between them. The CDR3 has 14 amino acids. Germline loops: CDR1 MNHEY, CDR2 SVGAGI. CDR3 residues: CASSYGRWNYGYTF. The CDR3, as DNA: TGTGCCAGCAGTTACGGCAGGTGGAACTATGGCTACACCTTC.

This clonotype was seen ten or more times. The V call is TRBV20-1, the J call TRBJ2-1; D is undetermined. Trimming removed 1 base at V and 4 bases at J, with 14 bases between. The CDR3 runs 15 residues. Germline V gene sequence: CDR1 DFQATT, CDR2 SNEGSKA (reference sequence). CDR3 protein: CSARARDRKYNEQFF. The CDR3 region has the DNA TGCAGTGCTAGAGCACGAGATCGAAAATACAATGAGCAGTTCTTC.

This clonotype appeared many times. The V and J genes are TRBV5-1 and TRBJ1-1; D is unresolved. The CDR3 covers 15 residues. The V end lost 7 bases, the J end lost 4 bases, and 20 bases lay between the germline ends. The germline V gene encodes CDR1 SGHRS and CDR2 YFSETQ. The CDR3 spells CASRNDGFTGTEAFF. CDR3 nucleotides: TGCGCCAGCCGAAATGACGGGTTCACGGGCACTGAAGCTTTCTTT.

This clonotype was detected many times. This chain connects TRBV7-9 to TRBJ2-7, with 12 bases aligning to TRBD2. The V gene end was trimmed by 5 bases and the J gene end by 4 bases; junction bases not matched to a gene: 18. Germline V CDR1 and CDR2: SEHNR, FQNEAQ (reference sequence). This CDR3 is 19 amino acids long. The CDR3 sequence is CASSVETLAGGPSRYEQYF. The CDR3 coding sequence is TGTGCCAGCAGCGTAGAAACACTAGCGGGAGGCCCATCTCGGTACGAGCAGTACTTC.

V and J are TRBV11-2 and TRBJ1-1; no clear D gene. V was pared by 3 bases and J by 5 bases, with 16 bases between. Germline CDR1 is SGHAT and CDR2 is FQNNGV. The CDR3 is 15 residues long. The chain's CDR3 is CASSFSEGLGTEAFF. CDR3 coding DNA: TGTGCCAGCAGCTTTTCAGAGGGCCTTGGGACTGAAGCTTTCTTT.

The V gene is TRBV27, the J gene TRBJ2-1; 11 nucleotides line up with TRBD2. This CDR3 is 16 amino acids long. Trimming removed 8 bases from V and 1 base from J; junction bases left unmatched: 7. Germline CDR1 reads MNHEY; CDR2 reads SMNVEV (reference sequence). CDR3 nucleotide sequence: TGTGCCAGCTTGGGACTAGCGGCCGGATCCTACAATGAGCAGTTCTTC. This codes for CASLGLAAGSYNEQFF.

This clonotype occurred a few times. V gene TRBV5-5 combines with J gene TRBJ2-5; weak D call: TRBD2 (5 bases). The germline V gene encodes CDR1 SGHKS and CDR2 YYEKEE (reference sequence). The V end was cut by 6 bases, the J end by 5 bases, with 11 bases between. CDR3 length: 12 residues. CDR3 sequence reads: CASTLTGETQYF. DNA for the CDR3: TGTGCCAGCACCCTGACGGGGGAGACCCAGTACTTC.

Ten or more counts support this clonotype. The chain couples TRBV29-1 to TRBJ2-3; 9 nucleotides agree with TRBD2. Germline CDR1 and CDR2: SQVTM and ANQGSEA. Trimming at V came to 4 bases and at J to 3 bases, leaving 2 bases not matched to a gene. CDR3 length equals 13 residues. The CDR3 protein is CSVAAGGTDTQYF. CDR3 DNA sequence: TGCAGCGTTGCGGCGGGAGGGACAGATACGCAGTATTTT.

J is TRBJ2-7 and V is TRBV7-8; 11 nucleotides match TRBD2. The CDR3 has 14 amino acids. Germline V gene lookup returns CDR1 SGHVS and CDR2 FQNEAQ. J lost 6 bases, V lost 5 bases, and 6 bases had no gene match. The CDR3 DNA is TGTGCCAGCAGCCCCCGACTAGCGGGAAGCGAGCAGTACGTC. It translates to CASSPRLAGSEQYV.

The chain joins TRBV19 to TRBJ2-7; tentatively, D is TRBD2 (6 bases). Per the germline V gene, CDR1 is LNHDA and CDR2 is SQIVND (reference sequence). The CDR3 contains 14 residues. V was cut by 5 bases and J by 2 bases, with 13 bases left in between. This chain's CDR3 is CASSVGGRTYEQYF. Here the CDR3 DNA reads TGTGCCAGTAGTGTGGGAGGCCGCACCTACGAGCAGTACTTC.

The chain couples TRBV5-1 to TRBJ1-1; 11 bases fit TRBD1. The CDR3 is 15 residues long. The V and J ends lost 0 bases and 7 bases, in that order; junction bases with no gene match: 5. Germline V gene data show CDR1 as SGHRS and CDR2 as YFSETQ. Here the CDR3 reads CASSLVGQGANEAFF. As DNA, the CDR3 is TGCGCCAGCAGCTTGGTTGGACAGGGGGCCAATGAAGCTTTCTTT.

This clonotype was detected only a few times. Because the CDR3's place on the DNA is in doubt, the DNA is left out and the CDR3 is given as listed by TCRdb. J is TRBJ1-4 and V is TRBV2; the D call TRBD1 from the table was never checked on the DNA. The V gene's germline CDR1 is SNHLY and CDR2 FYNNEI. The CDR3 is 17 residues long, counting both termini. The CDR3 loop reads CAITAHREDRVVKNCFF.